The 23 T cell receptor beta chains reported below all come from one sample, sequenced in a study of shared clonotypes between healthy human individuals. Sequencing was performed with immunoSEQ multiplex PCR; in TCRdb, only in-frame clones are kept and a portion is missing. The repertoire holds 2 million to 2.5 million clones, with 85% to 95% as singletons. Terminally differentiated effector memory CD45RA+ cells were excluded by CCR7 positive selection of CD45RO-negative cells. Input material: naive CD8+ T cells from PBMCs. All receptors come from a man in his late teens or twenties in good health. Some clones in this sample may be carry-over from other donors' samples.

As for this clone: This sample also contains other DNA sequences that code for the same CDR3. The rearrangement joins TRBV5-1 to TRBJ2-1; 7 bases are shared with TRBD2. Trimming took 7 bases from V and 0 from J; bases not matched to a gene: 1. The CDR3 contains 13 residues. CDR1 and CDR2 from the germline V gene are SGHRS and YFSETQ. The CDR3 region has the DNA TGCGCCAGCGGCGGGGGCTCCTACAATGAGCAGTTCTTC. It codes for CASGGGSYNEQFF.

This chain uses TRBV7-9 with TRBJ1-2; D perhaps matches TRBD1 (6 bases). V was pared by 7 bases and J by 5 bases, with 17 bases between. CDR1 is SEHNR, CDR2 FQNEAQ, per germline (reference sequence). The CDR3 is 14 residues long. CDR3 region: CASTPDRVNYGYTF. In DNA form, the CDR3 reads TGTGCCAGCACCCCGGACAGAGTTAATTATGGCTACACCTTC. The whole variable domain, remainder taken from reference TRBV7-9 and TRBJ1-2, is DTGVSQNPRHKITKRGQNVTFRCDPISEHNRLYWYRQTLGQGPEFLTYFQNEAQLEKSRLLSDRFSAERPKGSFSTLEIQRTEQGDSAMYLCASTPDRVNYGYTFGSGTRLTVV.

V gene TRBV10-1 combines with J gene TRBJ2-1; either TRBD1 or TRBD2 may supply D (6 bases each). Trimming took off 10 bases at V and 2 bases at J, with 9 bases between the two ends. This CDR3 contains 12 residues. Germline CDR1 reads WNHNN; CDR2 reads SYGVQD (reference sequence). The CDR3 sequence is CATRGPYNEQFF. The DNA of the CDR3 is TGCGCCACTCGGGGGCCCTACAATGAGCAGTTCTTC.

The chain is built from TRBV6-5 and TRBJ2-3; 8 bases are a match to TRBD2. The CDR3 covers 15 residues. Germline lookup yields CDR1 MNHEY and CDR2 SVGAGI. After removal of 6 bases from V and 2 bases from J, the junction contained 7 bases not matched to a gene. The CDR3 spells CASSRGGPVTDTQYF. DNA for the CDR3: TGTGCCAGCAGCCGGGGGGGGCCTGTCACAGATACGCAGTATTTT.

The CDR3 spells CASSLLTPTGVNYGYTF. CDR3 nucleotides: TGTGCCAGCAGTTTATTGACTCCTACAGGAGTTAACTATGGCTACACCTTC. V is TRBV27 and J is TRBJ1-2, with D maybe TRBD1 (5 bases). With 1 base removed from V and 1 base from J, the gap between germline ends came to 16 bases. The CDR3 is 17 amino acids. Germline V gene data show CDR1 as MNHEY and CDR2 as SMNVEV (reference sequence).

The gene calls are TRBV18 and TRBJ2-1; 9 nucleotides agree with TRBD2. CDR3 length: 18 amino acids. The junction had 8 bases not matched to a gene; V was cut back by 2 bases and J by 0 bases. CDR1 and CDR2 (germline): KGHSH, LQKENI. This chain's CDR3 is CASSPMKAGGRSYNEQFF. CDR3 DNA sequence: TGTGCCAGCTCACCAATGAAAGCGGGAGGCCGCTCCTACAATGAGCAGTTCTTC.

The genes are TRBV2 and TRBJ1-1, with 7 bases matching TRBD1. Germline loops: CDR1 SNHLY, CDR2 FYNNEI. This CDR3 region has 14 residues. The J segment lost 2 bases and the V segment lost 4 bases, leaving 4 bases of the junction unmatched. CDR3 sequence: CASSGGGLNTEAFF. CDR3 sequence (DNA): TGTGCCAGCAGTGGAGGGGGCCTAAACACTGAAGCTTTCTTT.

This clone has only a few counts. V usage is TRBV27 and J usage is TRBJ1-5; possibly TRBD1 for D (6 bases). Germline V CDR1 and CDR2: MNHEY, SMNVEV (reference sequence). The CDR3 sequence is 14 residues long. V was clipped by 5 bases and J by 4 bases, with 12 bases between them. The DNA for the CDR3 is TGTGCCAGCAGTCAGAACAGGGTAAATCAGCCCCAGCATTTT. Translating gives CASSQNRVNQPQHF.

The V call is TRBV27, the J call TRBJ2-1, with D possibly matching TRBD2 (6 bases). Germline V gene lookup returns CDR1 MNHEY and CDR2 SMNVEV (reference sequence). Trimming removed 0 bases from V and 10 bases from J, with 13 bases in between. This CDR3 is 14 amino acids long. The CDR3 DNA sequence: TGTGCCAGCAGTTTATCGGACTATTGGAGAGAGCAGTTCTTC. It is translated as CASSLSDYWREQFF.

The chain recombines TRBV5-1 with TRBJ2-7; D possibly corresponds to TRBD1 (6 bases). V lost 0 bases and J lost 1, with 11 bases in between. Germline assignment: CDR1 SGHRS and CDR2 YFSETQ. This CDR3 comprises 15 residues. In DNA, the CDR3 is TGCGCCAGCAGCTTGGCCCTCAGGGGTTCCTACGAGCAGTACTTC. Protein: CASSLALRGSYEQYF. Combining the CDR3 with reference TRBV5-1 and TRBJ2-7 gives the whole variable domain KAGVTQTPRYLIKTRGQQVTLSCSPISGHRSVSWYQQTPGQGLQFLFEYFSETQRNKGNFPGRFSGRQFSNSRSEMNVSTLELGDSALYLCASSLALRGSYEQYFGPGTRLTVT.

This chain uses TRBV14 with TRBJ1-2; a possible D gene is TRBD1 (6 bases). V was cut by 5 bases and J by 4 bases, with 17 bases left in between. Looked up from germline, CDR1 is SGHDN and CDR2 is FVKESK. There are 15 residues in the CDR3. This CDR3 is CASSIRDIGGYGYTF. The CDR3, as DNA: TGTGCCAGCAGCATCCGGGACATCGGAGGCTATGGCTACACCTTC.

Remarks on this clone: Other DNA sequences from this sample encode an identical CDR3 as well. This chain links TRBV29-1 with TRBJ2-1, with D possibly TRBD1 on 5 matching bases. V lost 4 bases, J lost 2 bases, and 12 bases lay in between. The CDR3 is 14 residues long. Germline CDR1 SQVTM, CDR2 ANQGSEA. This CDR3 reads CSVVVRGTYNEQFF. CDR3 in DNA: TGCAGCGTTGTAGTTAGGGGCACCTACAATGAGCAGTTCTTC.

The J gene is TRBJ2-6, the V gene TRBV28, with no clear D. There are 17 residues in the CDR3. Trimming shortened V by 5 bases and J by 0 bases, and 14 bases separated the two germline ends. Germline V gene data show CDR1 as MDHEN and CDR2 as SYDVKM. CDR3 DNA sequence: TGTGCCAGCAGTCCGGACCCGTTCGGCTCTGGGGCCAACGTCCTGACTTTC. It encodes CASSPDPFGSGANVLTF.

This clone was found once. The genes are TRBV6-1 and TRBJ2-7; the D gene is possibly TRBD2 (5 bases). V lost 2 bases, J lost 1 base, and 15 bases lay in between. Germline V CDR1 and CDR2: MNHNS, SASEGT. This CDR3 is built from 16 residues. CDR3 in DNA: TGTGCCAGCAGTGAAAAGGCGACGGCGGGTTCCTACGAGCAGTACTTC. The encoded protein is CASSEKATAGSYEQYF.

The V and J genes are TRBV9 and TRBJ2-1; 9 bases match TRBD1. This CDR3 comprises 14 residues. Germline CDR1 and CDR2: SGDLS and YYNGEE. The V and J ends lost 4 bases and 8 bases, in that order; junction bases with no gene match: 7. DNA of the CDR3: TGTGCCAGCAGCCCAGGACAGGGGATCCATGAGCAGTTCTTC. It is translated as CASSPGQGIHEQFF. The full variable domain, completed using reference TRBV9 and TRBJ2-1, is DSGVTQTPKHLITATGQRVTLRCSPRSGDLSVYWYQQSLDQGLQFLIQYYNGEERAKGNILERFSAQQFPDLHSELNLSSLELGDSALYFCASSPGQGIHEQFFGPGTRLTVL.

As to this clone: The sample carries other DNA sequences with the same CDR3. The V gene is TRBV7-3, the J gene TRBJ2-2, with unresolved D. The V end was cut by 3 bases, the J end by 4 bases, with 3 bases between. This CDR3 spans 12 amino acids. Germline V gene lookup returns CDR1 SGHTA and CDR2 FQGTGA. CDR3 amino acids: CASSFVTGELFF. The CDR3 region has the DNA TGTGCCAGCAGCTTTGTCACCGGGGAGCTGTTTTTT.

V usage is TRBV4-2 and J usage is TRBJ1-3; 9 bases line up with TRBD1. V lost 4 bases to trimming and J lost 2 bases; unmatched junction nucleotides: 6. CDR3 length: 16 amino acids. Germline CDR1 LGHNA, CDR2 YNFKEQ. CDR3 protein: CASSRITGGAGNTIYF. The CDR3 DNA follows: TGTGCCAGCAGCCGTATTACAGGGGGCGCTGGAAACACCATATATTTT.

V usage is TRBV7-3 and J usage is TRBJ2-7; D is ambiguous. V was pared by 5 bases and J by 5 bases, with 16 bases between. CDR1 SGHTA and CDR2 FQGTGA come from the germline V gene. The CDR3 runs to 14 residues. The CDR3 DNA is TGTGCCAGCAGCCCACGAGATGATTCCCACGAGCAGTACTTC. This gives the protein CASSPRDDSHEQYF.

J is TRBJ2-1 and V is TRBV5-1; the D gene is possibly TRBD1 (5 bases). The CDR3 has 17 residues. Trimming took 4 bases from V and 3 from J, leaving 20 bases between them. CDR1 and CDR2 from the germline V gene are SGHRS and YFSETQ. The CDR3 nucleotides are TGCGCCAGCAGCCCTACCGAGGAGACAGTTAACTACAATGAGCAGTTCTTC. Translation gives CASSPTEETVNYNEQFF.

The chain uses TRBV7-2 and TRBJ1-1; D remains unclear. Between the trimmed V and J ends, which lost 1 base and 2 bases, there was a span of 11 bases. The CDR3 has 15 residues. The germline CDR1 and CDR2 sequences are SGHTA and FQGNSA. The CDR3 nucleotides read TGTGCCAGCAGCTTAGGACGGTTCCTCAACACTGAAGCTTTCTTT. It codes for CASSLGRFLNTEAFF.

The J gene is TRBJ1-1, the V gene TRBV10-3; 9 nucleotides agree with TRBD1. The trim removed 5 bases at V and 1 base at J, leaving 2 bases unmatched. The CDR3 runs 14 residues. The germline V gene encodes CDR1 ENHRY and CDR2 SYGVKD. CDR3 sequence reads: CAISPGQGNTEAFF. CDR3 sequence (DNA): TGTGCCATCAGTCCGGGACAGGGGAACACTGAAGCTTTCTTT.

The chain couples TRBV7-8 to TRBJ2-7; the D gene is possibly TRBD2 (6 bases). Germline V CDR1 and CDR2: SGHVS, FQNEAQ. The CDR3 contains 16 residues. V was pared by 3 bases and J by 3 bases, with 18 bases between. This CDR3 is CASSFSTAGWSYEQYF. In nucleotides, the CDR3 is TGTGCCAGCAGCTTCTCTACAGCGGGTTGGAGCTACGAGCAGTACTTC.

A few counts support this clone. The chain couples TRBV6-1 to TRBJ2-2; TRBD1 matches 8 bases. The CDR3 consists of 16 residues. V was pared by 4 bases and J by 6 bases, with 10 bases of the junction left unmatched. Germline loops: CDR1 MNHNS, CDR2 SASEGT. The chain's CDR3 is CASSALRGQMAGELFF. The DNA for the CDR3 is TGTGCCAGCAGTGCCCTCAGGGGGCAGATGGCCGGGGAGCTGTTTTTT.